This TCR beta chain is from a study of T cell repertoires in cytomegalovirus infection. Study information: Shared public TCR beta signatures pointed to both CMV infection and a matching HLA type.

TCRdb re-called the reads with MiXCR, one entry per CDR3 protein. Of approximately 730,000 distinct CDR3 sequences listed, around 29% are singletons. With respect to this clonotype: Antigen: not known.

Trimming took off 1 base at V and 1 base at J, with 20 bases between the two ends. The CDR3 is 18 amino acids. Germline V gene lookup returns CDR1 WSHSY and CDR2 SAAADI. This receptor was obtained from a human donor in good health (CMV status not recorded). Some clones in this sample may be carry-over from other donors' samples. The V gene is TRBV10-2, the J gene TRBJ2-7; TRBD1 might be the D (5 bases). The specimen was cultured CD8+ T cells from PBMCs, collected from culture after CMV antigen stimulation. The CDR3: CASSEFGAATLSSYEQYF. CDR3 nucleotide sequence: TGCGCCAGCAGTGAGTTTGGGGCAGCAACCCTAAGTTCCTACGAGCAGTACTTC.